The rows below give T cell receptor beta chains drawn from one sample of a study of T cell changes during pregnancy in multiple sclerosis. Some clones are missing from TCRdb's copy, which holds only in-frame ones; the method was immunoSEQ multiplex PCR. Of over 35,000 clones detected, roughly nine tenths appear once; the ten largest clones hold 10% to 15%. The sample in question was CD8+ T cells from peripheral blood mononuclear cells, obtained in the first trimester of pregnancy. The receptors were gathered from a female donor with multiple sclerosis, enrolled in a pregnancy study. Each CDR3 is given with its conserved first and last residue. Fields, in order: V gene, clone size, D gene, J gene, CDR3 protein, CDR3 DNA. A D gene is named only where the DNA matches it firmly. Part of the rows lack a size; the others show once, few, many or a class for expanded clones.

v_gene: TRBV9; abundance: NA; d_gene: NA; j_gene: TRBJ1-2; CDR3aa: CASSVGGHGYTF; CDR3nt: TGTGCCAGCAGCGTAGGCGGCCATGGCTACACCTTC
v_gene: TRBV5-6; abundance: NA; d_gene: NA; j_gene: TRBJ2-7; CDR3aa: CASSYGTQLTYEQYF; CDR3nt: TGTGCCAGCAGCTACGGGACACAACTTACCTACGAGCAGTACTTC
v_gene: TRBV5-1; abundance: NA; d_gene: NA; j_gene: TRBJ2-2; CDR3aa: CASSPPPLTGSNTGELFF; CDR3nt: TGCGCCAGCAGCCCTCCCCCCCTGACAGGTTCGAACACCGGGGAGCTGTTTTTT
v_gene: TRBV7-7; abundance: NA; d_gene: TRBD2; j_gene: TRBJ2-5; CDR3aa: CASSLRLAGQETQYF; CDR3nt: TGTGCTAGCAGCTTAAGACTAGCGGGGCAAGAGACCCAGTACTTC
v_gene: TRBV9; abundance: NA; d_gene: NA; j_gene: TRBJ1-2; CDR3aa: CASSTRAQGVIYGYTF; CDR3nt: TGTGCCAGCAGCACTCGTGCACAGGGAGTAATCTATGGCTACACCTTC
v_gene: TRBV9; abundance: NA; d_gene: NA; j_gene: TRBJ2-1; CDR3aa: CASANGEGGNEQFF; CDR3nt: TGTGCCAGCGCCAACGGGGAGGGGGGCAATGAGCAGTTCTTC
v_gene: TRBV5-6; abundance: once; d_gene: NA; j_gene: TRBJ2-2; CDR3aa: CASSSHPGELFF; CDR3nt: TGTGCCAGCAGCTCACATCCCGGGGAGCTGTTTTTT
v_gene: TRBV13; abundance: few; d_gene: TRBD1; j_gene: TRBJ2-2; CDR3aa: CASSPSDRVNTGELFF; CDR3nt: TGTGCCAGCAGCCCCTCGGACAGGGTGAACACCGGGGAGCTGTTTTTT
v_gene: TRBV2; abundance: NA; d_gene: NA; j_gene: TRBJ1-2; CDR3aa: CASSGTENYGYTF; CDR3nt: TGTGCCAGCAGTGGTACAGAAAACTATGGCTACACCTTC
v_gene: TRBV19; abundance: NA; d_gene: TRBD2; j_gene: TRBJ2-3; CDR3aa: CASSWAAGGQDTQYF; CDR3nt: TGTGCCAGTAGCTGGGCGGCGGGGGGGCAAGATACGCAGTATTTT
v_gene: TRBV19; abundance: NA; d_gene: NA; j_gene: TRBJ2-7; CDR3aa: CASSTTAGESYEQYF; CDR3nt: TGTGCCAGTAGTACGACGGCAGGGGAGTCGTACGAGCAGTACTTC
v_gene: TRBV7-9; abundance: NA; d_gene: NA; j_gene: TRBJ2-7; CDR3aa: CASSLGGGGTGPYEQYF; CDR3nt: TGTGCCAGCAGCTTAGGGGGGGGTGGGACAGGCCCCTACGAGCAGTACTTC
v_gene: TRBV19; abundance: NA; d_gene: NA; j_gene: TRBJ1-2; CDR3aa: CASSPWTDRYGYTF; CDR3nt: TGTGCCAGTAGTCCATGGACAGACCGCTATGGCTACACCTTC
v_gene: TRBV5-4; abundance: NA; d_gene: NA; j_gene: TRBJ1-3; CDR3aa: CASSLRGTGNTIYF; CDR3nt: TGTGCCAGCAGCTTGAGGGGAACTGGAAACACCATATATTTT
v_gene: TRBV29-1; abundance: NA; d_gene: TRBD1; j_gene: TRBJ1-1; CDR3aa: CSVLQGGTEAFF; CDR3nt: TGCAGCGTTTTACAGGGGGGGACTGAAGCTTTCTTT
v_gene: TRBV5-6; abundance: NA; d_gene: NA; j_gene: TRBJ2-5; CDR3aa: CASSPGQGNQYF; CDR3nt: TGTGCCAGCAGCCCCGGGCAGGGAAACCAGTACTTC
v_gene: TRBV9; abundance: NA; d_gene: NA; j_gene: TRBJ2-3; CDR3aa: CASSVLSDTQYF; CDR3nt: TGTGCCAGCAGCGTTCTGTCCGATACGCAGTATTTT
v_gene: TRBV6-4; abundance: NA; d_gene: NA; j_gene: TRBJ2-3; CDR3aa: CATARGSGEADTQYF; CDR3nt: TGTGCCACCGCCCGGGGGTCGGGAGAGGCAGATACGCAGTATTTT
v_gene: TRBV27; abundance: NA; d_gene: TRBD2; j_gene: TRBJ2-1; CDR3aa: CASSLGIISGVVKWNEQFF; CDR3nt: TGTGCCAGCAGTTTAGGGATTATTAGCGGGGTAGTGAAATGGAATGAGCAGTTCTTC
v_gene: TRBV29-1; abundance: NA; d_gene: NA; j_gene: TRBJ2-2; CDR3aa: CSVERSVGGPGSAGELFF; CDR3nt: TGCAGCGTTGAAAGATCGGTCGGAGGACCCGGGTCAGCCGGGGAGCTGTTTTTT
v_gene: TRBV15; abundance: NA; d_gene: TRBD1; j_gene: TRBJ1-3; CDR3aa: CATSKQGAEGNTIYF; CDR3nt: TGTGCCACCAGCAAGCAGGGGGCAGAGGGAAACACCATATATTTT
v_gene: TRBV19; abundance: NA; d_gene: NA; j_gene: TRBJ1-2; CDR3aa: CASSPTNVANYGYTF; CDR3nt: TGTGCCAGTAGTCCGACTAACGTGGCTAACTATGGCTACACCTTC
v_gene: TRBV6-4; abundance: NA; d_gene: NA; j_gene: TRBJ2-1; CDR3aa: CASSDFGLEQFF; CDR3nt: TGTGCCAGCAGTGACTTTGGACTAGAGCAGTTCTTC
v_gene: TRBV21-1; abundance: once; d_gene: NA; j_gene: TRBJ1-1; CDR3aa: CASKGDRINTEAFF; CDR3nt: TGTGCCAGCAAAGGGGACAGGATTAACACTGAAGCTTTCTTT
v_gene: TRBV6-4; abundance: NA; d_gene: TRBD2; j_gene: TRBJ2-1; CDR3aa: CASSGLAGANEQFF; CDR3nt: TGTGCCAGCAGTGGACTAGCGGGGGCGAATGAGCAGTTCTTC
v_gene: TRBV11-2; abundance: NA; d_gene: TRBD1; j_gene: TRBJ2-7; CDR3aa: CASSYGQGSSYEQYF; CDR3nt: TGTGCCAGCAGCTACGGACAGGGCAGCTCCTACGAGCAGTACTTC